This T cell receptor (beta chain) is drawn from a study of cytomegalovirus exposure and HLA in healthy donors. Regarding the study as a whole: Most sequenced TCRs were rare (though some public TCRs occurred in many donors). In a later analysis, several top co-occurrence clusters appeared linked to parvovirus B19, influenza, CMV and Epstein-Barr virus. Across all donors, roughly uniform sequencing depth was an assumption of the presence/absence analyses. Exclusion applied to some V segments, including TRBV6-2 and TRBV6-3, as they were indistinguishable.

The PCR was carried out with 60 Vbeta primers and 13 Jbeta primers. The assay was immunoSEQ multiplex PCR, and TCRdb's table has in-frame clones only and misses some. Of 90,000 to 100,000 clones listed, roughly four fifths are singletons. A remark on this clone: Its antigen is unknown.

V trimming: 4 bases; J trimming: 2 bases; junction bases outside the gene matches: 4. Germline CDR1 reads LNHNV; CDR2 reads YYDKDF (reference sequence). The CDR3 loop spans 14 amino acids. What was sequenced was PBMCs. The chain recombines TRBV15 with TRBJ2-7; TRBD1 agrees at 8 bases. This clonotype was sampled from a woman aged 55-70 years in good health and CMV-seropositive. CDR3 sequence (DNA): TGTGCCACCAGCAACAGGGGGGTTACCTACGAGCAGTACTTC. Protein sequence: CATSNRGVTYEQYF.